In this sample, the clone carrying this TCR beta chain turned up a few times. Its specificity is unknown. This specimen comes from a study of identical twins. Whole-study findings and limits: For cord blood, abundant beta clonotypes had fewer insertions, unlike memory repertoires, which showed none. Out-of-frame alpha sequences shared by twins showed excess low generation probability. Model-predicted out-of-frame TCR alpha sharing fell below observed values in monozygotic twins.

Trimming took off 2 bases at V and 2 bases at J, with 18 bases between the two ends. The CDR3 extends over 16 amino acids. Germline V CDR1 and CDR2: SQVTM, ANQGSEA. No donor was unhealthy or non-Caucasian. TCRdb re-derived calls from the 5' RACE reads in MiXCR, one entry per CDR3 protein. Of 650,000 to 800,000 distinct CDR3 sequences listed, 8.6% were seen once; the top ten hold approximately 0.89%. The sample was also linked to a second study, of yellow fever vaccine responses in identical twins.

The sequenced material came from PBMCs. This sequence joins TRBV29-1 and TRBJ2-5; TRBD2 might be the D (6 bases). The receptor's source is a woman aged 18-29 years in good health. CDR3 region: CSVEPLPPGDQETQYF. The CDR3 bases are TGCAGCGTTGAACCTCTTCCTCCGGGGGATCAAGAGACCCAGTACTTC.